Sequencing of this TCR beta chain was carried out in a study of blood T cell repertoires in COVID-19. Study summary: Italy, Spain and the United States were the sources of the convalescent and acute COVID-19 samples. The cDNA or gDNA used as material had been derived from T cells, B-cell-depleted T cells, or PBMCs.

Authors' processing steps: Scientists estimated how many nucleated cells there were by amplifying reference gene primers. TCRdb keeps only in-frame clones here, not all; method: immunoSEQ multiplex PCR. V and J calls and clone size follow that table, whereas D and trimming were derived from the DNA. The sample includes over 250,000 clones, roughly 80% seen only once; the top ten take approximately 10%. The V end was cut by 5 bases, the J end by 7 bases, with 23 bases between. The germline V gene has CDR1 MDHEN and CDR2 SYDVKM. This CDR3 has 16 residues. The V gene is TRBV28, the J gene TRBJ1-2; D call uncertain. This clonotype was obtained from a woman between 45 and 60 years old who had recovered from COVID-19. The sample consisted of peripheral blood. CDR3 amino acids: CASSPPNSRSSGGYTF. In DNA, the CDR3 is TGTGCCAGCAGTCCCCCCAACTCTCGGAGTTCGGGTGGCTACACCTTC.